This TCR beta chain is drawn from a study of tumor and adjacent non-tumor tissue in lung cancer. Study overall: Stage I to III disease affected about nine men and 5 women aged roughly 31 to 80.

RNA was extracted from bulk tissue without any cell sorting. Between August and November 2014, newly diagnosed, chemotherapy-naive lung cancer patients underwent thoracic surgery in China. Three rounds of nested PCR, following a modified ARM-PCR protocol, produced the TCRbeta library. TCRdb recomputed calls from the multiplex PCR reads with MiXCR, one row per CDR3 protein. The repertoire holds approximately 70,000 distinct CDR3 sequences, with about 80% as singletons. Notes on the study in general: Tumor repertoires had a smaller top 100 clone share than normal lung.

This clonotype showed up just a few times. The antigen remains undetermined. Given a much more abundant clone one base away, this may be a read error. The source is a man in his 60s with non-small cell lung cancer. What was sequenced was lung tumor tissue.

The CDR3 sequence is CDSSQGSYEQYF. Written as DNA, the CDR3 is TGTGACAGCAGCCAGGGTTCCTACGAGCAGTACTTC. The J gene is TRBJ2-7, the V gene TRBV2, with D tentatively TRBD1 (5 bases). This CDR3 is built from 12 residues. The germline V gene encodes CDR1 SNHLY and CDR2 FYNNEI.